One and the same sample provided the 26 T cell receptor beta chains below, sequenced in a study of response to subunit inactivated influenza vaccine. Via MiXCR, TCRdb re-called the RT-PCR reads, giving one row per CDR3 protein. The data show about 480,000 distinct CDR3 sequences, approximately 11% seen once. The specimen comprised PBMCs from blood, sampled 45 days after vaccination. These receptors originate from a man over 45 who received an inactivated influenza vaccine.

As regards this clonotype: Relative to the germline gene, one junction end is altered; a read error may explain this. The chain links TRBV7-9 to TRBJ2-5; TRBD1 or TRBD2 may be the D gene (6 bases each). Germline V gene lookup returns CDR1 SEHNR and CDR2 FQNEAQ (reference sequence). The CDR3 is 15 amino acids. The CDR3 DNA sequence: TGTGCCAGCAGCTTAGTGGGGGGCCTCCAAGAGACCCACTACTTC. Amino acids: CASSLVGGLQETHYF.

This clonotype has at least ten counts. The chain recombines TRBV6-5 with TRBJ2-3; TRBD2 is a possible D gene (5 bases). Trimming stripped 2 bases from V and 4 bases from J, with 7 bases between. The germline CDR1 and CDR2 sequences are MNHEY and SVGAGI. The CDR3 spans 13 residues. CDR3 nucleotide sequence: TGTGCCAGCAGTTACCGGGGTTCAGATACGCAGTATTTT. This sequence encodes CASSYRGSDTQYF.

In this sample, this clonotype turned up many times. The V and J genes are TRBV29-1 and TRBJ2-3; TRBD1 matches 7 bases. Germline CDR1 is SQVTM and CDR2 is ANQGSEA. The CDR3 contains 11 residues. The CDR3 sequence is CSPQGADTQYF. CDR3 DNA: TGCAGTCCCCAGGGGGCAGATACGCAGTATTTT.

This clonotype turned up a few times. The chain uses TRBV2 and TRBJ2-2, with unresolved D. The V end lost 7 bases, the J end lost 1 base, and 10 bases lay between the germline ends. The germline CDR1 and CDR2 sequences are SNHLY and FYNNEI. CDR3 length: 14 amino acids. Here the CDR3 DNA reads TGTGCCAGCATTCTGACATTGAACACCGGGGAGCTGTTTTTT. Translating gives CASILTLNTGELFF.

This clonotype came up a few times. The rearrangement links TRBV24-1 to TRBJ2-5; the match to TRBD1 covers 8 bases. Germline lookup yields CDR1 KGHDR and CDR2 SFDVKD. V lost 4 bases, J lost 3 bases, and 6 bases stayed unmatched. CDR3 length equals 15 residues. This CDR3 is CATSERDRPKETQYF. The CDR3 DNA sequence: TGTGCCACCAGTGAGAGGGACAGGCCGAAAGAGACCCAGTACTTC.

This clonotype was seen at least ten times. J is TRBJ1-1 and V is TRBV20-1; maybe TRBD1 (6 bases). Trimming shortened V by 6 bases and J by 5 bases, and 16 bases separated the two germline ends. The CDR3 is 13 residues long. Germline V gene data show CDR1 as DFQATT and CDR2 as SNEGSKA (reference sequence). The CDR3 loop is CSARDTGGTEAFF. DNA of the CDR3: TGCAGTGCCCGGGACACCGGGGGTACTGAAGCTTTCTTT.

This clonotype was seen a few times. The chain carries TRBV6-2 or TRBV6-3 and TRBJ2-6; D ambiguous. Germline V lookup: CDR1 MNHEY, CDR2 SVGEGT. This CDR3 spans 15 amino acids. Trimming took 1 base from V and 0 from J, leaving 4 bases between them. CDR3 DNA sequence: TGTGCCAGCAGTTACTGGAGCTCTGGGGCCAACGTCCTGACTTTC. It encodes CASSYWSSGANVLTF.

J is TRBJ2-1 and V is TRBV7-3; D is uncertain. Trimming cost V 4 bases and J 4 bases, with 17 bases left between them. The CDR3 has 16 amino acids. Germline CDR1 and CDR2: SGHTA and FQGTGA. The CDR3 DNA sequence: TGTGCCAGCAGCTCGTCTAAGATGGGCGGTTACAATGAGCAGTTCTTC. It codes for CASSSSKMGGYNEQFF.

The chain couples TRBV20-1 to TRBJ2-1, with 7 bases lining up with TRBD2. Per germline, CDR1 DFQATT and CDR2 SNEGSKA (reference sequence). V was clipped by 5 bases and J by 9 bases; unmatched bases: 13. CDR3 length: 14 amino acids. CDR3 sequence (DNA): TGCAGTGCTTCCAGGACTAACGGGGGGTTTGAGCAGTTCTTC. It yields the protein CSASRTNGGFEQFF.

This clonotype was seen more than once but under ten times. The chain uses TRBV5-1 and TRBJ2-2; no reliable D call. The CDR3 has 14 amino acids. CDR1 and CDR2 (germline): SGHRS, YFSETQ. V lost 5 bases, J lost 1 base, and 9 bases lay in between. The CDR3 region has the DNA TGCGCCAGCAGGCCGGACGGGAACACCGGGGAGCTGTTTTTT. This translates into CASRPDGNTGELFF.

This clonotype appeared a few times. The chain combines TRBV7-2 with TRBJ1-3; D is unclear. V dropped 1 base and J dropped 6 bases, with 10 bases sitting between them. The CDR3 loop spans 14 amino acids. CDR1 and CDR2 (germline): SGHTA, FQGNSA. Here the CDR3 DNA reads TGTGCCAGCAGCTTAGTAGGCCGGGAAAACACCATATATTTT. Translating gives CASSLVGRENTIYF. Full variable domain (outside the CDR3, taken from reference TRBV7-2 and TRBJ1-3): GAGVSQSPSNKVTEKGKDVELRCDPISGHTALYWYRQSLGQGLEFLIYFQGNSAPDKSGLPSDRFSAERTGGSVSTLTIQRTQQEDSAVYLCASSLVGRENTIYFGEGSWLTVV.

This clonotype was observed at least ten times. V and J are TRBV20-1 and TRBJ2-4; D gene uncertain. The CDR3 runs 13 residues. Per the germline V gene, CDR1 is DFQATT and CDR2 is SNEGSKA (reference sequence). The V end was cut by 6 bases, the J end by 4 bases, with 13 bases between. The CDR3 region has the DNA TGCAGTGCAGGGTGGGCGCCAAAAAACATTCAGTACTTC. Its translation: CSAGWAPKNIQYF.

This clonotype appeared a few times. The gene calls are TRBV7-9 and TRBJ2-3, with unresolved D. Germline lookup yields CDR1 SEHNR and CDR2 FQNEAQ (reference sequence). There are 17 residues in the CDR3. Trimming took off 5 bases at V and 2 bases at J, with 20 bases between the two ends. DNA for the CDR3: TGTGCCAGCAGCCACTCCTTAAGTTACCCGAACACAGATACGCAGTATTTT. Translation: CASSHSLSYPNTDTQYF.

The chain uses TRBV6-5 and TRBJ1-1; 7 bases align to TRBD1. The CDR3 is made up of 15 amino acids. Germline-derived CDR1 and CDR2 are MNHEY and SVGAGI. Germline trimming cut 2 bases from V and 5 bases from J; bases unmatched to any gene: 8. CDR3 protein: CASSYKTGPWTEAFF. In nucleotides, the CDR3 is TGTGCCAGCAGTTACAAGACAGGGCCTTGGACTGAAGCTTTCTTT.

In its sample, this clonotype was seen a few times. CDR3 coding DNA: TGCAGTGCTAGTAATGAGGGGCTTTATAGCAATCAGCCCCAGCATTTT. This gives the protein CSASNEGLYSNQPQHF. This chain connects TRBV20-1 to TRBJ1-5; D is possibly TRBD1 (5 bases). The CDR3 is 16 amino acids. CDR1 is DFQATT, CDR2 SNEGSKA, per germline (reference sequence). V was trimmed by 3 bases and J by 0 bases, leaving 15 bases between them.

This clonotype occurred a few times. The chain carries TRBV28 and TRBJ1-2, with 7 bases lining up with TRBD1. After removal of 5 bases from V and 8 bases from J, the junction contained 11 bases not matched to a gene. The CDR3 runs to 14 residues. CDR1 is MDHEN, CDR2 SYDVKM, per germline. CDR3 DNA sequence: TGTGCCAGCAGTAGGCCGGGACAGTATAAGGGCTACACCTTC. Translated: CASSRPGQYKGYTF.

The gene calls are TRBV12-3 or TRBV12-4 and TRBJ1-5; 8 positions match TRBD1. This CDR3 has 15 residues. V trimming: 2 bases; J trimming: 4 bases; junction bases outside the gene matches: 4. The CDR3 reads CASSLYDRGNQPQHF. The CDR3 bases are TGTGCCAGCAGTTTATACGACAGGGGAAATCAGCCCCAGCATTTT.

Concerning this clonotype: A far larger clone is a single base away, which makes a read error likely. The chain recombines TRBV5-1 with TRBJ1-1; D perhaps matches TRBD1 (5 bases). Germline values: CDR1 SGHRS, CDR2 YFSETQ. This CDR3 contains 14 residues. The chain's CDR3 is CASSPGGMNTEVFF. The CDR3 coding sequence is TGCGCCAGCAGCCCGGGGGGAATGAACACTGAAGTTTTCTTT.

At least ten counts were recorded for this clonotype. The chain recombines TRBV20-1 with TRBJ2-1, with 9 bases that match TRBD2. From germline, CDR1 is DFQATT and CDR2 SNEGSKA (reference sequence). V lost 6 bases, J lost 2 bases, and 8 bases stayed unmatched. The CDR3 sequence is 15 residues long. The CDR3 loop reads CSAPNGGRAYNEQFF. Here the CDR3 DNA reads TGCAGTGCCCCGAACGGCGGGAGGGCCTACAATGAGCAGTTCTTC.

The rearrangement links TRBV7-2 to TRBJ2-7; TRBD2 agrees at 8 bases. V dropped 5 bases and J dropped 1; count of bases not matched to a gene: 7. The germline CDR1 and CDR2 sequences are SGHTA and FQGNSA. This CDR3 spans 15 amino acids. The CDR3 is CASSASGGLSYEQYF. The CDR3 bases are TGTGCCAGCAGCGCAAGCGGGGGCCTTTCCTACGAGCAGTACTTC.

For the CDR3, the DNA is TGTGCCAGCAGCTTAGGCACAGCTCGCTATGGCTACACCTTC. It specifies CASSLGTARYGYTF. The V and J genes are TRBV7-9 and TRBJ1-2; D unresolved. Germline CDR1 SEHNR, CDR2 FQNEAQ (reference sequence). The CDR3 consists of 14 residues. V lost 1 base to trimming and J lost 4 bases, with 10 bases between them. Full variable domain (missing parts from reference TRBV7-9 and TRBJ1-2): DTGVSQNPRHKITKRGQNVTFRCDPISEHNRLYWYRQTLGQGPEFLTYFQNEAQLEKSRLLSDRFSAERPKGSFSTLEIQRTEQGDSAMYLCASSLGTARYGYTFGSGTRLTVV.

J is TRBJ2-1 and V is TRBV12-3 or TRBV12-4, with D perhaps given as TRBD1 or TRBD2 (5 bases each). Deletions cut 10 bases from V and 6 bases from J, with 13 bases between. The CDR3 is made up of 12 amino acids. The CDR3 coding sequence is TGTGCCACGAGGGGCCTTGGCAATGAGCAGTTCTTC. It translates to CATRGLGNEQFF.

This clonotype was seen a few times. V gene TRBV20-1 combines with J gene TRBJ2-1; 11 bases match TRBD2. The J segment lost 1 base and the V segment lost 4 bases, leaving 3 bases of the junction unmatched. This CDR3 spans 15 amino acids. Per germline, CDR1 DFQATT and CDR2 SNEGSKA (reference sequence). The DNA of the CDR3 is TGCAGTGCTAAGGGGACTAGCGGATCCTACAATGAGCAGTTCTTC. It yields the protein CSAKGTSGSYNEQFF.

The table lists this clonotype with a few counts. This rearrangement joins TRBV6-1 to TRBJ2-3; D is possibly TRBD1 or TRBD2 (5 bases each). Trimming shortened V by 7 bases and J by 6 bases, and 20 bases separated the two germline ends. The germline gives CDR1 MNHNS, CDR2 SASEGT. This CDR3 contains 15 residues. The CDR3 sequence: CASMGLPGGSDTQYF. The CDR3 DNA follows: TGTGCCAGCATGGGCCTACCTGGGGGATCGGATACGCAGTATTTT.

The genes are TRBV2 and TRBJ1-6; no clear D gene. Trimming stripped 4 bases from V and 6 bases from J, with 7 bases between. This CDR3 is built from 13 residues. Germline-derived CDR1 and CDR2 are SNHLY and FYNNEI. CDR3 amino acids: CASSVTLNSPLHF. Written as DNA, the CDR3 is TGTGCCAGCAGTGTCACGCTTAATTCACCCCTCCACTTT.

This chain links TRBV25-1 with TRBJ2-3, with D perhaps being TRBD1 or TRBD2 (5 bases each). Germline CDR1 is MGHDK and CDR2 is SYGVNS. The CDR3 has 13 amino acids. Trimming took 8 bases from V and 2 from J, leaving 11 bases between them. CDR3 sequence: CASRDRYTDTQYF. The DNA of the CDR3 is TGTGCCAGCCGGGACCGATACACAGATACGCAGTATTTT. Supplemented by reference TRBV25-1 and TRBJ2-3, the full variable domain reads EADIYQTPRYLVIGTGKKITLECSQTMGHDKMYWYQQDPGMELHLIHYSYGVNSTEKGDLSSESTVSRIRTEHFPLTLESARPSHTSQYLCASRDRYTDTQYFGPGTRLTVL.